The T cell receptor (beta chain) under discussion was sequenced for a study of T cell responses to AZD1222 COVID-19 vaccine. Both about-4-week and about-12-week second-dose recipients were combined. Study findings and constraints: Seropositive AZD1222 recipients at baseline numbered only 6 or 7. Mapped onto spike, vaccine-associated CD4 TCRs spanned it and were dominant at 160-218 and 743-854. No repertoire was sampled before or during the peak T cell response, only after it.

Points on this clone: The target antigen is unknown.

The assay was immunoSEQ multiplex PCR, and TCRdb's table has in-frame clones only and misses some. The table has about 200,000 clones, approximately 91% seen once. The specimen was peripheral blood, collected 28 days after the second AZD1222 dose. The receptor was derived from an adult who received the AZD1222 COVID-19 vaccine.

The CDR3: CASSAPPGQGEKLFF. As DNA, the CDR3 is TGTGCCAGTAGTGCACCCCCGGGACAAGGGGAAAAACTGTTTTTT. The chain recombines TRBV19 with TRBJ1-4, with TRBD1 as a possible D gene (6 bases). This CDR3 region has 15 residues. Germline lookup yields CDR1 LNHDA and CDR2 SQIVND (reference sequence). The germline V and J ends were trimmed by 5 bases and 8 bases, with 18 bases remaining between them.